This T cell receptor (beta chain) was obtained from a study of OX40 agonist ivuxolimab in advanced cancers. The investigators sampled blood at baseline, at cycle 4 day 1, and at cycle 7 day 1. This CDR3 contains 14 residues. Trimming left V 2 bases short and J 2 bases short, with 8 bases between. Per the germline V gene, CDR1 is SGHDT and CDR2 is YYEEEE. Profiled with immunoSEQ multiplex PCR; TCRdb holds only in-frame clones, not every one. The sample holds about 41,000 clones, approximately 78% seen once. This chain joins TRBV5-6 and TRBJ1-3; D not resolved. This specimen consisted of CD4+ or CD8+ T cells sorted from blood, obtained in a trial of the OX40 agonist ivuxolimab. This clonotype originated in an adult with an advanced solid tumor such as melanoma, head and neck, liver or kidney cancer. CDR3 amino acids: CASSFWTAGNTIYF. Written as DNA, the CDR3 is TGTGCCAGCAGCTTTTGGACGGCTGGAAACACCATATATTTT.